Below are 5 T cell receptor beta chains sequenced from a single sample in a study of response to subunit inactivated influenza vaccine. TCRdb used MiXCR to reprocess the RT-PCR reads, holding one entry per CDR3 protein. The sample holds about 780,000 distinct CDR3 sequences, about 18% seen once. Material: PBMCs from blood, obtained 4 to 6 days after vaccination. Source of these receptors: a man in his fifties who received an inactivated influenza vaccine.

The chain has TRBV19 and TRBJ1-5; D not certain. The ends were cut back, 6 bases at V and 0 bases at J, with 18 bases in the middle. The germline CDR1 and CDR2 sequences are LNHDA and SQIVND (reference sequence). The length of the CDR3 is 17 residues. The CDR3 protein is CASRPDGWVNSNQPQHF. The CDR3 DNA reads TGTGCCAGTAGGCCGGACGGGTGGGTCAATAGCAATCAGCCCCAGCATTTT.

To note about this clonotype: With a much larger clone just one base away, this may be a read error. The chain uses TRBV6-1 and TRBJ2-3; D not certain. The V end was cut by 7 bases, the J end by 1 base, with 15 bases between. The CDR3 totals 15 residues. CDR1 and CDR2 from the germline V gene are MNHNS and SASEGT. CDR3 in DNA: TGTGCCAGCAAATCCAGGCGGTCCGGCACAGATACGCAGTATTTT. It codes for CASKSRRSGTDTQYF.

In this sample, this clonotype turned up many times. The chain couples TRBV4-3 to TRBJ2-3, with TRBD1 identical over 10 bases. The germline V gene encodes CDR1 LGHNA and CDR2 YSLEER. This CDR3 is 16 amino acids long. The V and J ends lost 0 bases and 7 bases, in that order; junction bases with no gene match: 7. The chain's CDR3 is CASSQDGQGGAYTQYF. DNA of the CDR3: TGCGCCAGCAGCCAAGACGGACAGGGGGGGGCATATACGCAGTATTTT.

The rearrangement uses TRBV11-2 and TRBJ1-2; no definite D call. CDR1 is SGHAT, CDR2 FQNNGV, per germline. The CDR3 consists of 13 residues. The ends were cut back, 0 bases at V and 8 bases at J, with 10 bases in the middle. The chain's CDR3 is CASSLDNIGGYTF. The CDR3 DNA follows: TGTGCCAGCAGCTTAGATAATATTGGGGGCTACACCTTC.

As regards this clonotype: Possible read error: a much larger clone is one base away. The CDR3 DNA follows: TGCAGCGGTGACAGGGGGAGCACCGGGGAGCTGTTTTTT. Translating gives CSGDRGSTGELFF. The J gene is TRBJ2-2, the V gene TRBV29-1; TRBD1 aligns across 9 bases. There are 13 residues in the CDR3. J lost 4 bases, V lost 7 bases, and 4 bases had no gene match. CDR1 is SQVTM, CDR2 ANQGSEA, per germline.